A single sample is the source of the 26 T cell receptor beta chains below, sequenced in a study of technical replicates of blood from a few donors. The assay was immunoSEQ multiplex PCR, and TCRdb's table has in-frame clones only and misses some. The table shows about 81,000 clones, with just over 95% occurring only once. Sequencing input: T cells isolated from PBMCs. These receptors all stem from a human donor in good health.

The genes are TRBV4-1 and TRBJ2-3, with TRBD2 identical over 12 bases. This CDR3 contains 18 residues. The junction had 10 bases not matched to a gene; V was cut back by 0 bases and J by 6 bases. Germline V gene data show CDR1 as MGHRA and CDR2 as YSYEKL. The CDR3 protein is CASSQDGASGGATDTQYF. CDR3 nucleotide sequence: TGCGCCAGCAGCCAAGATGGCGCTAGCGGGGGGGCTACGGATACGCAGTATTTT.

About this clone itself: A read error may account for a junction end that differs from germline. The V gene is TRBV7-7, the J gene TRBJ1-1; D perhaps matches TRBD1 (5 bases). The CDR3 contains 13 residues. Per the germline V gene, CDR1 is SSHAT and CDR2 is FNYEAQ (reference sequence). In DNA, the CDR3 is TGTGCTAGCAGCATGGGGGGGAACACTGAAGCTTTCTTT. This encodes CASSMGGNTEAFF.

This chain joins TRBV23-1 and TRBJ1-5; D is unclear. TRBV23-1 is classed as an ORF, of uncertain function. The CDR3 is 16 residues long. V was pared by 6 bases and J by 4 bases, with 19 bases between. The CDR3 sequence: CASRHPGNGRNQPQHF. The CDR3, as DNA: TGCGCCAGCAGACACCCCGGGAACGGGCGGAATCAGCCCCAGCATTTT.

This clone was picked up one time. In DNA form, the CDR3 reads TGTGCCAGCAGCTTAGGCCCACGCGGACAGACCTACGAGCAGTACTTC. It yields the protein CASSLGPRGQTYEQYF. The rearrangement uses TRBV7-6 and TRBJ2-7; a possible D gene is TRBD1 (6 bases). The CDR3 contains 16 residues. Germline lookup yields CDR1 SGHVS and CDR2 FNYEAQ. V was cut by 1 base and J by 2 bases, with 15 bases left in between.

This chain links TRBV18 with TRBJ2-1, with 14 bases matching TRBD2. This CDR3 contains 16 residues. Germline V lookup: CDR1 KGHSH, CDR2 LQKENI. V shed 2 bases and J 10 bases; nucleotides not matched to a gene: 7. The chain's CDR3 is CASSPAGLAGGQEQFF. Here the CDR3 DNA reads TGTGCCAGCTCACCAGCAGGACTAGCGGGGGGCCAAGAGCAGTTCTTC.

The sample holds one count of this clone. The V gene is TRBV28, the J gene TRBJ1-2; maybe TRBD1 (6 bases). The CDR3 runs to 13 residues. V lost 6 bases to trimming and J lost 4 bases, with 12 bases between them. Germline CDR1 MDHEN, CDR2 SYDVKM. CDR3: CASRLTGVYGYTF. As DNA, the CDR3 is TGTGCCAGCAGGTTGACAGGTGTCTATGGCTACACCTTC.

The chain uses TRBV6-6 and TRBJ1-3, with a tentative D call TRBD1 (5 bases). The V end was cut by 2 bases, the J end by 3 bases, with 11 bases between. The CDR3 runs 15 residues. Germline values: CDR1 MNHNY, CDR2 SVGAGI (reference sequence). The CDR3 DNA reads TGTGCCAGCAGTTACAGGCAGGGAGGTGGAAACACCATATATTTT. Amino acid sequence: CASSYRQGGGNTIYF.

This sequence joins TRBV10-1 and TRBJ1-1; no clear D gene. Germline lookup yields CDR1 WNHNN and CDR2 SYGVQD (reference sequence). The CDR3 is 14 residues long. Trimming removed 7 bases at V and 1 base at J, with 13 bases between. Here the CDR3 DNA reads TGCGCCAGCAACCGTGAGGTGGGGAACACTGAAGCTTTCTTT. Its protein product is CASNREVGNTEAFF.

V gene TRBV7-8 combines with J gene TRBJ1-6; D is undetermined. The CDR3 covers 18 residues. The V gene lost 5 bases and the J gene lost 0 bases, with 17 bases spanning the gap. Per the germline V gene, CDR1 is SGHVS and CDR2 is FQNEAQ. CDR3 DNA: TGTGCCAGCAGCCCTAGGCACTCTCTCAGCTCCTATAATTCACCCCTCCACTTT. The encoded protein is CASSPRHSLSSYNSPLHF.

The rearrangement links TRBV7-7 to TRBJ2-3, with D perhaps TRBD2 (5 bases). The CDR3 contains 14 residues. Trimming stripped 5 bases from V and 4 bases from J, with 13 bases between. Germline CDR1 SSHAT, CDR2 FNYEAQ (reference sequence). CDR3 sequence: CASSQVAGSDTQYF. The CDR3 DNA follows: TGTGCCAGCAGCCAAGTTGCGGGCTCAGATACGCAGTATTTT. The whole variable domain, filled in from reference TRBV7-7 and TRBJ2-3, reads GAGVSQSPRYKVTKRGQDVTLRCDPISSHATLYWYQQALGQGPEFLTYFNYEAQPDKSGLPSDRFSAERPEGSISTLTIQRTEQRDSAMYRCASSQVAGSDTQYFGPGTRLTVL.

The CDR3 reads CASRASASGTANEQFF. CDR3 DNA sequence: TGTGCCAGCAGAGCCAGTGCTAGCGGGACGGCGAATGAGCAGTTCTTC. The J gene is TRBJ2-1, the V gene TRBV28; 9 positions agree with TRBD2. This CDR3 region has 16 residues. Unmatched junction bases numbered 13, after V lost 6 bases and J lost 7 bases. Germline CDR1 is MDHEN and CDR2 is SYDVKM. Filled out from reference TRBV28 and TRBJ2-1, the complete variable domain reads DVKVTQSSRYLVKRTGEKVFLECVQDMDHENMFWYRQDPGLGLRLIYFSYDVKMKEKGDIPEGYSVSREKKERFSLILESASTNQTSMYLCASRASASGTANEQFFGPGTRLTVL.

This sequence joins TRBV7-9 and TRBJ2-7, with TRBD1 as a possible D gene (5 bases). Trimming shortened V by 5 bases and J by 5 bases, and 7 bases separated the two germline ends. The length of the CDR3 is 11 residues. The V gene's germline CDR1 is SEHNR and CDR2 FQNEAQ (reference sequence). The CDR3 sequence: CASSTTDEQYF. In DNA form, the CDR3 reads TGTGCCAGCAGCACGACAGACGAGCAGTACTTC.

J is TRBJ2-7 and V is TRBV9; possible D gene TRBD2, 6 bases. This CDR3 has 15 residues. Germline-derived CDR1 and CDR2 are SGDLS and YYNGEE. Between the trimmed V and J ends, which lost 3 bases and 1 base, there was a span of 14 bases. DNA for the CDR3: TGTGCCAGCAGCGAGGGTAGCGGACGATCCTACGAGCAGTACTTC. Translated, it gives CASSEGSGRSYEQYF.

The chain joins TRBV13 to TRBJ1-4; 9 bases match TRBD1. CDR1 is PRHDT, CDR2 FYEKMQ, per germline (reference sequence). After removal of 3 bases from V and 4 bases from J, the junction contained 3 bases not matched to a gene. The CDR3 is 15 amino acids. Here the CDR3 reads CASSFRDRVNEKLFF. As DNA, the CDR3 is TGTGCCAGCAGCTTCCGGGACAGGGTTAATGAAAAACTGTTTTTT.

The sample holds one count of this clone. The V gene is TRBV5-4, the J gene TRBJ1-1; tentative D call: TRBD1 (5 bases). Trimming removed 6 bases from V and 0 bases from J, with 15 bases in between. The CDR3 covers 15 residues. Germline V gene data show CDR1 as SGHNT and CDR2 as YYREEE (reference sequence). The CDR3 region has the DNA TGTGCCAGCACCCGAGACAGTAGCATGAACACTGAAGCTTTCTTT. This translates into CASTRDSSMNTEAFF.

This clone was found once. This chain joins TRBV4-1 and TRBJ2-7; TRBD2 might be the D (6 bases). CDR3 length: 15 amino acids. V was pared by 1 base and J by 3 bases, with 13 bases between. Germline loops: CDR1 MGHRA, CDR2 YSYEKL. The CDR3 protein is CASSQVLGGNYEQYF. As DNA, the CDR3 is TGCGCCAGCAGCCAAGTCCTGGGAGGAAACTACGAGCAGTACTTC.

The chain has TRBV27 and TRBJ1-2; TRBD1 agrees at 7 bases. The CDR3 totals 12 residues. The ends lost 10 bases at V and 4 bases at J; junction bases unmatched: 6. CDR1 is MNHEY, CDR2 SMNVEV, per germline (reference sequence). The CDR3 region has the DNA TGTGCCAAGATGGGACAGCTCTATGGCTACACCTTC. Protein sequence: CAKMGQLYGYTF.

The rearrangement joins TRBV4-2 to TRBJ2-5; 14 positions agree with TRBD2. CDR1 and CDR2 (germline): LGHNA, YNFKEQ. This CDR3 has 16 amino acids. The junction had 3 bases not matched to a gene; V was cut back by 6 bases and J by 0 bases. Here the CDR3 DNA reads TGTGCCAGCAGTAGACTAGCGGGGGGGTACCAAGAGACCCAGTACTTC. This encodes CASSRLAGGYQETQYF.

The chain employs TRBV19 and TRBJ2-1, with 7 bases that match TRBD2. The CDR3 runs to 18 residues. V lost 7 bases to trimming and J lost 2 bases; unmatched junction nucleotides: 17. Germline V gene lookup returns CDR1 LNHDA and CDR2 SQIVND (reference sequence). The DNA of the CDR3 is TGTGCCAGTAACAGTAAGCGGGATTACCTGGGGACCTACAATGAGCAGTTCTTC. It yields the protein CASNSKRDYLGTYNEQFF.

The CDR3 loop is CASRDRVYEQYF. In DNA form, the CDR3 reads TGTGCCAGCCGGGACAGGGTCTACGAGCAGTACTTC. The chain couples TRBV21-1 to TRBJ2-7; the DNA was not compared with TRBD1, the D call given in the table. TRBV21-1 is labeled a pseudogene. This CDR3 is built from 12 residues.

This clone has only one observation. The V gene is TRBV30, the J gene TRBJ1-2; 7 bases are a match to TRBD1. This CDR3 comprises 11 residues. Germline-derived CDR1 and CDR2 are GTSNPN and SVGIG (reference sequence). After removal of 3 bases from V and 13 bases from J, the junction contained 8 bases not matched to a gene. CDR3 DNA: TGTGCCTGGAGGGATGGACAGGACTTCACCTTC. Translation gives CAWRDGQDFTF.

V usage is TRBV4-2 and J usage is TRBJ2-3, with TRBD2 identical over 10 bases. The CDR3 sequence is 16 residues long. Looked up from germline, CDR1 is LGHNA and CDR2 is YNFKEQ. With V trimmed by 7 bases and J by 6 bases, 13 bases remained unmatched. CDR3: CASNSPGLAKADTQYF. The DNA of the CDR3 is TGTGCCAGCAACAGTCCGGGACTAGCGAAGGCGGATACGCAGTATTTT.

V usage is TRBV10-3 and J usage is TRBJ2-3; D gene uncertain. This CDR3 region has 16 residues. Germline V gives CDR1 ENHRY, CDR2 SYGVKD. Deletions cut 7 bases from V and 0 bases from J, with 17 bases between. CDR3 nucleotide sequence: TGTGCCATCAAAGCGCCAAGCGCTTCTAGCACAGATACGCAGTATTTT. As protein: CAIKAPSASSTDTQYF.

The sample holds one count of this clone. The gene calls are TRBV6-6 and TRBJ1-1, with 7 bases fitting TRBD1. The CDR3 loop spans 14 amino acids. Germline V CDR1 and CDR2: MNHNY, SVGAGI (reference sequence). J gave up 1 base and V 7 bases, and 6 bases lay outside the gene matches. The CDR3 region is CASTSTGENTEAFF. CDR3 DNA: TGTGCCAGCACCTCTACAGGGGAGAACACTGAAGCTTTCTTT.

The chain links TRBV5-4 to TRBJ1-2; 9 bases align to TRBD1. The germline V gene encodes CDR1 SGHNT and CDR2 YYREEE (reference sequence). Trimming removed 4 bases from V and 4 bases from J; junction bases left unmatched: 11. This CDR3 is 16 amino acids long. CDR3 in amino acids: CASSITGQGTLYGYTF. CDR3 in DNA: TGTGCCAGCAGCATTACCGGACAGGGGACTCTCTATGGCTACACCTTC.

This chain uses TRBV19 with TRBJ2-1, with D possibly being TRBD1 (6 bases). CDR1 and CDR2 (germline): LNHDA, SQIVND (reference sequence). CDR3 length: 15 residues. The ends were cut back, 1 base at V and 1 base at J, with 8 bases in the middle. The chain's CDR3 is CASSIVRGSYNEQFF. The CDR3 DNA follows: TGTGCCAGTAGTATAGTAAGGGGGTCCTACAATGAGCAGTTCTTC.